Listed below are T cell receptor beta chains from one sample, sequenced in a study of OX40 agonist ivuxolimab in advanced cancers. Measured with immunoSEQ multiplex PCR; TCRdb has only the in-frame clones, and not every one. The sample lists about 76,000 clones, about 85% occurring once. The sequencing here drew on CD4+ or CD8+ T cells sorted from blood, taken in a trial of the OX40 agonist ivuxolimab. The source is an adult with an advanced solid tumor such as melanoma, head and neck, liver or kidney cancer. Both conserved end residues are part of each CDR3. A D gene is named only where the DNA matches it firmly. The size entry is marked missing in some rows and otherwise reads once, few, many or a size class.

TRBJ1-5 TRBV25-1 - - CASSSSGGSQNSNQPQHF TGTGCCAGCAGCTCTTCCGGGGGCAGCCAAAATAGCAATCAGCCCCAGCATTTT
TRBJ1-4 TRBV5-8 - - CASSLVGGYNEKLFF TGTGCCAGCAGCTTGGTTGGGGGCTATAATGAAAAACTGTTTTTT
TRBJ2-7 TRBV6-5 once - CASRRTEAYEQYF TGTGCCAGCAGACGGACTGAAGCCTACGAGCAGTACTTC
TRBJ2-3 TRBV4-3 - - CASSQDPPDTQYF TGCGCCAGCAGCCAAGACCCCCCAGATACGCAGTATTTT
TRBJ2-3 TRBV6-5 - TRBD1 CASSSDRGSTDTQYF TGTGCCAGCAGTTCCGACAGGGGTAGCACAGATACGCAGTATTTT
TRBJ2-2 TRBV10-3 - TRBD1 CAIKDRELTGELFF TGTGCCATCAAGGACAGGGAACTAACCGGGGAGCTGTTTTTT
TRBJ2-1 TRBV6-5 - - CASKRDFYNEQFF TGTGCCAGCAAACGGGACTTCTACAATGAGCAGTTCTTC
TRBJ2-3 TRBV9 - TRBD2 CASSVTSGSGGTDTQYF TGTGCCAGCAGCGTTACTAGCGGGAGTGGGGGGACAGATACGCAGTATTTT
TRBJ1-1 TRBV9 - - CASTRTAMNTEAFF TGTGCCAGCACCCGGACAGCCATGAACACTGAAGCTTTCTTT
TRBJ1-1 TRBV19 - TRBD1 CASSTAGGQGAKGVMNTEAFF TGTGCCAGTAGTACTGCCGGCGGACAGGGGGCCAAGGGGGTAATGAACACTGAAGCTTTCTTT
TRBJ2-7 TRBV11-2 - - CASSLVIDSSYEQYF TGTGCCAGCAGCTTAGTAATTGACAGTTCCTACGAGCAGTACTTC
TRBJ1-1 TRBV5-4 - - CASSVSPYTEAFF TGTGCCAGCAGCGTCTCCCCTTACACTGAAGCTTTCTTT
TRBJ1-1 TRBV4-1 - - CASSQGSRRDPYEAFF TGCGCCAGCAGCCAAGGGTCCCGGCGGGATCCTTATGAAGCTTTCTTT
TRBJ1-5 TRBV12-5 - - CASGFSGTYFFNQPQHF TGTGCTAGTGGTTTTTCCGGGACCTACTTTTTTAATCAGCCCCAGCATTTT
TRBJ1-2 TRBV9 - - CASSVDRVDGYTF TGTGCCAGCAGCGTAGACAGGGTTGATGGCTACACCTTC
TRBJ2-7 TRBV25-1 - - CASRPRSVPQYF TGTGCCAGCAGGCCGAGGTCGGTTCCGCAGTACTTC